Here is one TCR beta chain with its context. The antigen remains undetermined. The sample's time point: baseline pretreatment blood. The treatment is: 15 Gy SBRT to primary tumor, nephrectomy 4 weeks later. After SBRT, blood was collected at 2 and 4 weeks, plus baseline. The tumor was a clear cell renal cell carcinoma. The entry originates in a study of radiation and T cells in renal cell carcinoma. The table came from immunoSEQ multiplex PCR; TCRdb's copy has only in-frame clones and leaves some out. The data show 130,000 to 150,000 clones, with roughly 84% seen just once and around 12% held by the top ten. Whole-study findings and limits: Pretreatment tumor biopsies were lacking, so baseline clonotypes are unknown. In blood, top tumor clones expanded by 2 weeks, shrinking by 4.

The source material was blood, sampled from a patient whose treatment included radiotherapy and nephrectomy. The receptor was derived from a woman in her fifties or sixties with renal cell carcinoma.

The CDR3 bases are TGTGCCAGCAGCGTAGGGGCAGGCGAATCCTATGGCTACACCTTC. Translated, it gives CASSVGAGESYGYTF. The chain has TRBV9 and TRBJ1-2; D gene uncertain. CDR1 is SGDLS, CDR2 YYNGEE, per germline. The V and J ends lost 0 bases and 4 bases respectively, with 13 bases between them. This CDR3 is 15 amino acids long.